The 17 T cell receptor beta chains below were found in one sample sequenced in a study of blood T cell repertoires in COVID-19. Repertoires were generated with immunoSEQ multiplex PCR, while TCRdb's copy carries only in-frame clones and drops some. Of fewer than 300,000 clones listed, approximately 85% are singletons. Sequences were obtained from peripheral blood. The receptors were sampled from a human donor with COVID-19, enrolled during active disease. The donor label of this sample is uncertain.

The rearrangement links TRBV7-9 to TRBJ2-7, with no clear D. Trimming shortened V by 6 bases and J by 1 base, and 10 bases separated the two germline ends. Germline-derived CDR1 and CDR2 are SEHNR and FQNEAQ (reference sequence). The CDR3 has 13 amino acids. CDR3 residues: CASSFTLSYEQYF. CDR3 sequence (DNA): TGTGCCAGCAGTTTTACCCTATCCTACGAGCAGTACTTC.

The chain is built from TRBV19 and TRBJ1-1, with D perhaps TRBD1 (5 bases). Germline V gene sequence: CDR1 LNHDA, CDR2 SQIVND (reference sequence). V lost 6 bases and J lost 1, with 21 bases in between. This CDR3 is built from 17 residues. The CDR3 DNA reads as TGTGCCAGTAGCCCGGGGGACCCCAGGATTTGGAACACTGAAGCTTTCTTT. It codes for CASSPGDPRIWNTEAFF.

This rearrangement joins TRBV9 to TRBJ2-7; TRBD1 is a possible D gene (6 bases). V was clipped by 0 bases and J by 2 bases, with 12 bases between them. From germline, CDR1 is SGDLS and CDR2 YYNGEE. CDR3 length: 15 amino acids. The CDR3 reads CASSVEPGVPYEQYF. The CDR3 coding sequence is TGTGCCAGCAGCGTAGAGCCAGGGGTCCCCTACGAGCAGTACTTC.

V gene TRBV28 combines with J gene TRBJ1-6, with D perhaps TRBD1 (5 bases). Germline CDR1 MDHEN, CDR2 SYDVKM. CDR3 length: 15 amino acids. Trimming took off 4 bases at V and 7 bases at J, with 14 bases between the two ends. The CDR3 sequence: CASSSPGIENSPLHF. The DNA for the CDR3 is TGTGCCAGCAGTTCACCAGGGATCGAAAATTCACCCCTCCACTTT.

This chain connects TRBV7-6 to TRBJ2-3, with TRBD2 as a possible D gene (6 bases). Germline-derived CDR1 and CDR2 are SGHVS and FNYEAQ. This CDR3 has 19 residues. The V and J ends lost 5 bases and 6 bases respectively, with 30 bases between them. For the CDR3, the DNA is TGTGCCAGCAGCCCTACGGGAGTTTTATCCCTGAGTCCATCGGATACGCAGTATTTT. Translated: CASSPTGVLSLSPSDTQYF.

This chain connects TRBV6-5 to TRBJ2-1, with a possible D match to TRBD1 (6 bases). Germline CDR1 MNHEY, CDR2 SVGAGI. There are 15 residues in the CDR3. Trimming stripped 6 bases from V and 4 bases from J, with 16 bases between. CDR3 amino acids: CASRAARTAYNEQFF. CDR3 in DNA: TGTGCCAGCAGAGCCGCGAGGACAGCTTACAATGAGCAGTTCTTC.

The chain combines TRBV18 with TRBJ1-2, with D perhaps matching TRBD1 (5 bases). The length of the CDR3 is 14 residues. Between the trimmed V and J ends, which lost 0 bases and 4 bases, there was a span of 9 bases. The germline gives CDR1 KGHSH, CDR2 LQKENI. The CDR3 is CASSPPGRAYGYTF. The CDR3 DNA is TGTGCCAGCTCACCACCGGGCAGGGCCTATGGCTACACCTTC.

This chain connects TRBV18 to TRBJ1-2, with 7 nucleotides matching TRBD1. The V gene's germline CDR1 is KGHSH and CDR2 LQKENI. The V segment lost 3 bases and the J segment 7 bases; nucleotides outside the gene matches: 5. CDR3 length: 13 amino acids. In DNA, the CDR3 is TGTGCCAGCTCACCGGACAGGACAGGTGGCTACACCTTC. Translated, it gives CASSPDRTGGYTF.

This clone was detected once. The chain links TRBV5-5 to TRBJ1-4; 10 nucleotides match TRBD1. With 4 bases clipped from V and 7 bases from J, the junction kept 7 bases outside the gene matches. The CDR3 consists of 15 residues. Germline V lookup: CDR1 SGHKS, CDR2 YYEKEE (reference sequence). The CDR3 sequence is CASSPRDRGFEKLFF. The DNA of the CDR3 is TGTGCCAGCAGCCCCCGGGACAGGGGTTTTGAAAAACTGTTTTTT. Variable domain in full (rest from reference TRBV5-5 and TRBJ1-4): DAGVTQSPTHLIKTRGQQVTLRCSPISGHKSVSWYQQVLGQGPQFIFQYYEKEERGRGNFPDRFSARQFPNYSSELNVNALLLGDSALYLCASSPRDRGFEKLFFGSGTQLSVL.

The J gene is TRBJ1-2, the V gene TRBV6-6; perhaps TRBD1 as D (5 bases). There are 11 residues in the CDR3. The germline CDR1 and CDR2 sequences are MNHNY and SVGAGI (reference sequence). Trimming removed 6 bases at V and 7 bases at J, with 9 bases between. The DNA for the CDR3 is TGTGCCAGCAGCCTCGACAGTGGCTACACCTTC. Residues: CASSLDSGYTF.

The rearrangement uses TRBV19 and TRBJ1-2; tentative D call: TRBD1 (5 bases). This CDR3 region has 15 residues. Germline loops: CDR1 LNHDA, CDR2 SQIVND (reference sequence). V was clipped by 6 bases and J by 3 bases, with 17 bases between them. CDR3 in amino acids: CASSAPGGVDYGYTF. For the CDR3, the DNA is TGTGCCAGTAGCGCCCCGGGGGGGGTAGACTATGGCTACACCTTC.

The chain recombines TRBV28 with TRBJ1-5; 9 bases are shared with TRBD1. The CDR3 runs 14 residues. Germline V lookup: CDR1 MDHEN, CDR2 SYDVKM. V lost 7 bases, J lost 1 base, and 2 bases stayed unmatched. This CDR3 is CASMTGGSNQPQHF. The CDR3, as DNA: TGTGCCAGCATGACAGGGGGAAGCAATCAGCCCCAGCATTTT.

The chain joins TRBV2 to TRBJ1-3; the D gene is possibly TRBD1 (5 bases). V lost 5 bases, J lost 4 bases, and 15 bases lay in between. The length of the CDR3 is 15 residues. CDR1 and CDR2 from the germline V gene are SNHLY and FYNNEI. The CDR3 is CASSTEAQGGNTIYF. DNA for the CDR3: TGTGCCAGCAGTACCGAGGCGCAGGGAGGAAACACCATATATTTT. Full variable domain (outside the CDR3, taken from reference TRBV2 and TRBJ1-3): EPEVTQTPSHQVTQMGQEVILRCVPISNHLYFYWYRQILGQKVEFLVSFYNNEISEKSEIFDDQFSVERPDGSNFTLKIRSTKLEDSAMYFCASSTEAQGGNTIYFGEGSWLTVV.

The chain employs TRBV5-4 and TRBJ2-1; perhaps TRBD2 as D (5 bases). V lost 0 bases, J lost 7 bases, and 17 bases lay in between. The CDR3 totals 16 residues. Germline CDR1 is SGHNT and CDR2 is YYREEE (reference sequence). Written as DNA, the CDR3 is TGTGCCAGCAGCTTGGCTGGGAGCCCCCGGTATAATGAGCAGTTCTTC. This codes for CASSLAGSPRYNEQFF.

The chain joins TRBV3-1 (or the pseudogene TRBV3-2) to TRBJ1-2; 7 bases line up with TRBD1. CDR1 is LGHDT, CDR2 YNNKEL, per germline (reference sequence). The length of the CDR3 is 15 residues. Trimming at V came to 4 bases and at J to 4 bases, leaving 9 bases not matched to a gene. The CDR3 coding sequence is TGTGCCAGCAGCCTACGCACAGGGGCAGGCTATGGCTACACCTTC. Amino acid sequence: CASSLRTGAGYGYTF.

The rearrangement links TRBV10-3 to TRBJ2-2; 12 bases are a match to TRBD2. This CDR3 spans 16 amino acids. The V gene's germline CDR1 is ENHRY and CDR2 SYGVKD. Trimming at V came to 3 bases and at J to 4 bases, leaving 3 bases not matched to a gene. CDR3 region: CAISDLAGGPTGELFF. DNA of the CDR3: TGTGCCATCAGTGATCTAGCGGGAGGGCCCACCGGGGAGCTGTTTTTT.

The chain has TRBV7-6 and TRBJ2-2, with TRBD2 identical over 7 bases. Germline V CDR1 and CDR2: SGHVS, FNYEAQ. The trim removed 1 base at V and 4 bases at J, leaving 9 bases unmatched. The CDR3 extends over 17 amino acids. The CDR3 DNA follows: TGTGCCAGCAGCTTAGGGCCAGCGGGATCACCCACCGGGGAGCTGTTTTTT. Translated: CASSLGPAGSPTGELFF.